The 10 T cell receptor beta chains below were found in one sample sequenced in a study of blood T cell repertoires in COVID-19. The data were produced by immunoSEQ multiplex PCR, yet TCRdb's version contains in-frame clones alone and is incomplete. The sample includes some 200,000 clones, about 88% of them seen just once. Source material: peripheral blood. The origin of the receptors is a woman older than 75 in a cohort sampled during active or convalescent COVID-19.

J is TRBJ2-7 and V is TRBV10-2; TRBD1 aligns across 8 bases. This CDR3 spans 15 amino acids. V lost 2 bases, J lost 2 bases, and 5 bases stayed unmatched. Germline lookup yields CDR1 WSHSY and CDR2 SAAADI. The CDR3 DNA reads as TGCGCCAGCAGTGAGCCGACGACAGGGGCCTACGAGCAGTACGTC. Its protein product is CASSEPTTGAYEQYV.

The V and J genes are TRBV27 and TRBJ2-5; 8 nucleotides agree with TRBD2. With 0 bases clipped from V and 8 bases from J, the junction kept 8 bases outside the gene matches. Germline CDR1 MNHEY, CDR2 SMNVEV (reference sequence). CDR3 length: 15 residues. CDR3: CASSLSTGTSKTQYF. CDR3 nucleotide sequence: TGTGCCAGCAGTTTATCGACCGGGACTAGTAAAACCCAGTACTTC.

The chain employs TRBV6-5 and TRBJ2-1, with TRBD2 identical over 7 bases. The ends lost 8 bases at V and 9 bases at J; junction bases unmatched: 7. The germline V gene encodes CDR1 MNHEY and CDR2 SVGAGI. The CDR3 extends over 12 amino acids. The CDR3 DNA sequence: TGTGCCAGCTCGCGGGAGTTCTTTGAGCAGTTCTTC. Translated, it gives CASSREFFEQFF.

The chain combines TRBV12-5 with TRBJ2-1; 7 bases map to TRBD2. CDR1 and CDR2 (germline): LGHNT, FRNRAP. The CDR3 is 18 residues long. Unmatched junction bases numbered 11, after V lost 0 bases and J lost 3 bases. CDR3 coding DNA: TGTGCTAGTGGTTTGGTAAATCTCTTAAGCGGGGACTACAATGAGCAGTTCTTC. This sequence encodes CASGLVNLLSGDYNEQFF.

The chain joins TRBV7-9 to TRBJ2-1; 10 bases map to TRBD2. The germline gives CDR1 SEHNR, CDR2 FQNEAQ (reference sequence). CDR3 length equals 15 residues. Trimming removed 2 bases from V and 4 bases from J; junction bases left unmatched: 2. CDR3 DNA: TGTGCCAGCAGCTTACAGCGGGAGGGTTACAATGAGCAGTTCTTC. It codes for CASSLQREGYNEQFF.

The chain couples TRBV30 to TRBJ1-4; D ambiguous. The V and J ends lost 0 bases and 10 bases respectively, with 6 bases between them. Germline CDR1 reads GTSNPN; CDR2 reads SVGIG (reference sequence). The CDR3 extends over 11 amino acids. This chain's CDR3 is CAWSVGRKLFF. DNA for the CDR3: TGTGCCTGGAGTGTTGGTAGAAAACTGTTTTTT.

The CDR3 region has the DNA TGCAGCGTTGGGGGGACTCGGTCCTACGAGCAGTACTTC. Translating gives CSVGGTRSYEQYF. The chain combines TRBV29-1 with TRBJ2-7; D is possibly TRBD2 (6 bases). CDR1 is SQVTM, CDR2 ANQGSEA, per germline. The V gene lost 4 bases and the J gene lost 1 base, with 11 bases spanning the gap. The CDR3 sequence is 13 residues long.

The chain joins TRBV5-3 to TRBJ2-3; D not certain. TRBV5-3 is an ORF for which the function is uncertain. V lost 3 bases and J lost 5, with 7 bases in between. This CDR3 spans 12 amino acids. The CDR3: CARSSSGDTQYF. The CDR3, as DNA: TGTGCCAGAAGCTCGTCCGGAGATACGCAGTATTTT.

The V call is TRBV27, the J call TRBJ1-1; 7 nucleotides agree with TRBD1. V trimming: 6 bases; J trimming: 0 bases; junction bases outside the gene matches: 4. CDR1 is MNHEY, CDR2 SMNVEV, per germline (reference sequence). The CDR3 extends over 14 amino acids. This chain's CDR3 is CASRKDRLNTEAFF. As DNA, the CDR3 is TGTGCCAGCAGGAAGGACAGGCTGAACACTGAAGCTTTCTTT.

For the CDR3, the DNA is TGTGCCAGCAGCTTAGCGGGCGGGGTGGAAAATTCACCCCTCCACTTT. This encodes CASSLAGGVENSPLHF. The V call is TRBV7-9, the J call TRBJ1-6; D uncertain. CDR3 length equals 16 residues. The germline CDR1 and CDR2 sequences are SEHNR and FQNEAQ (reference sequence). Trimming shortened V by 0 bases and J by 7 bases, and 13 bases separated the two germline ends.